This T cell receptor (beta chain) came from a study of cytomegalovirus exposure and HLA in healthy donors (dated by TCRdb to 2015 to 2018). Regarding the study in general: An earlier analysis of roughly 630 of the donors reported approximately 300 Gb of sequence data and some 120 million unique TCR beta sequences from about 180 million T cells. An early release that covered some 640 HLA-typed donors contained approximately 300 gigabases of sequencing data and tens of millions of unique TCR sequences. Among the 398 genotyped donors, approximately 82% belonged to the genetic ancestry cluster associated with self-reported Caucasian donors. The study aimed to test whether cataloging public T cell receptors could reveal signatures of past pathogen exposure. The study used immunosequencing to profile the T cell repertoires of approximately 630 subjects and linked those repertoires to cytomegalovirus serostatus. A separate validation cohort of about 110 different subjects was used in addition to the roughly 700-subject first cohort. The study combined high-throughput TCR immunosequencing, statistical association of individual TCRs with disease status, and machine learning to predict cytomegalovirus infection status. A later analysis re-examined previously published TCR beta repertoires from around 670 donors and added high-resolution HLA genotyping to investigate patterns of TCR occurrence. Rather than drawing on any new phenotypic data, the later analysis identified candidate immune exposures from TCR beta sequences and the way those sequences occurred across donors. An earlier analysis of 500 to 650 of the donors applied high-throughput TCR beta sequencing to assess whether each TCR beta V gene segment acted as functional or pseudogenic. Alongside the repertoire data, information on donor age, sex, ethnicity and CMV serostatus was compiled. A later genetic analysis used genome-wide SNP genotypes for about 65% of the 666 donors, treating that subset as a discovery cohort. Every discovery cohort repertoire had been produced on one sequencing platform. HLA typing included class I and class II loci at four-digit resolution. The number of donors typed differed by locus, with about 629-630 for A, B, C, DRB1 and DQB1, around 560 for DQA1, 600 to 610 for DPA1, and about 450 for DPB1. Because of strong linkage in the cohort, roughly 5 DR-DQ haplotypes were treated as single units for association and clustering. Across some 400 genotyped donors of the cohort, an average of approximately 240,000 unique TCR beta nucleotide sequences per donor were sequenced, and roughly 18% of those sequences were non-productive.

The cohort comprised several hundred healthy bone marrow donors. Cohort members were all nominally healthy when sampled, although unrecorded immune exposures were likely present. The donor tested CMV seropositive and was one of the 289 seropositive cohort members. A peripheral blood sample was collected from each donor, and TCR beta sequencing was performed on peripheral blood mononuclear cells. Genomic DNA was extracted from the blood cell samples with the Qiagen DNeasy Blood Extraction Kit. Summary of the overall study and its limitations: A further reported finding was that TCR beta sequences accurately predicted the HLA-A and HLA-B alleles for most subjects in the first cohort. The classifier was reported to diagnose cytomegalovirus status with high specificity and sensitivity in both the original cohort and the validation cohort. The cohort was sequenced for TCR beta chains only, and without alpha or paired-chain data the features that could be detected were limited. According to a later analysis, parvovirus B19, influenza, CMV and Epstein-Barr virus appeared linked to several top co-occurrence clusters. While some public TCRs were present in many individuals, most TCR sequences turned up only very rarely across donors. At a false discovery rate of 0.05, a later analysis linked 15,000 to 20,000 TCR beta sequences to specific HLA alleles. The authors suggested that the approach could potentially be generalized to other disease states and immunological phenotypes. In vitro tests confirmed that a few of the cytomegalovirus-associated TCR beta chains recognize cytomegalovirus antigens. A later analysis found that most CMV-associated TCR beta chains appeared HLA-restricted, with HLA associations seemingly driven largely by CMV exposure. CMV serostatus was the only immune exposure information available for the cohort. HLA typing was unavailable for some donors at each locus, so association tests used only the typed subset. Because counts were too low, fewer than 20 rarely observed V segments, including chromosome 9 orphons, were excluded from the earlier analysis of some 540 of the donors. V-gene and J-gene trimming of TCR beta chains was associated with a missense DCLRE1C variant in a later genetic analysis, and the association was replicated in an independent cohort. A later genetic analysis reported fewer N-insertions in productive TCRs among donors in an Asian-associated ancestry cluster than the roughly 650-donor mean. Correlated functional status among segregating V segments might reflect linkage disequilibrium, but an unknown experimental factor could not be ruled out. According to a later analysis, TCR association rates differed among HLA loci, with DRB1 alleles showing the most associated TCRs and HLA-C alleles showing the fewest. The sequencing pipeline was judged likely to have produced a cluster of highly shared sequence variants as a technical artifact. Some IMGT-functional V segments, including TRBV6-2 and TRBV6-3, could not be told apart with the 87-base-pair reads, so those segments were excluded. In the study, 164 TCR beta chains were listed as associated with cytomegalovirus. In an earlier analysis of a few hundred of the donors, most TCR beta V segments were observed in productive rearrangements about 90% or about 30% of the time, broadly matching IMGT annotations. In a later analysis, HLA-associated TCR beta chains were found to be more clonally expanded and to have lower generation probabilities than equally common non-associated chains. Sequencing depth was assumed to be roughly uniform across donors in the presence/absence analyses, though that assumption may not hold. Strong co-occurrence of HLA alleles, especially DR and DQ, made assigning TCR associations to individual alleles difficult.

Based on the germline V gene, the CDR1 and CDR2 sequences are SGHVS and FNYEAQ. Counted from cysteine to phenylalanine, this CDR3 has 14 amino acids. The sequence is cut down to CDR3 DNA, 42 bases in frame from base 1. Trimming costs V 7 bases and J 1 base, and their ends lie 14 bases apart. With regard to this clone: What antigen it recognizes has not been identified. Qualities for individual bases were not recorded, and no much larger clone is one base off.

Receptors were amplified or captured by the immunoSEQ multiplex PCR assay. The multiplex PCR relied on a mix of 60 forward primers for TCR Vbeta segments and 13 reverse primers for TCR Jbeta segments. The CDR3 region of rearranged TCR beta genes was amplified from genomic DNA with a multiplex PCR assay. Amplified TCR beta libraries were sequenced as 87-base-pair reads on the Illumina HiSeq System. In the paper's pipeline: In a later analysis, tens of millions of unique TCR beta chains were counted across the 500 to 700 repertoires, and approximately 9.9 million of these chains were shared by at least two donors. Raw reads were error-corrected and collapsed into unique sequences by a nearest-neighbor algorithm in which closely related sequences were merged to remove PCR and sequencing errors. Alignment of CDR3 sequences to IMGT reference sequences was used to assign V, D and J gene segments. For a sequence to be retained, a match of at least six nucleotides was required to both a V gene segment and a J gene segment. Rearrangements were called productive when the CDR3 lacked stop codons and stayed in frame with V and J; all others were non-productive. CDR3 was defined by IMGT convention, running from the second conserved V-encoded cysteine to the conserved J-encoded phenylalanine. Sequences without an unambiguous match to a single V gene segment were excluded from the earlier analysis of about 600 of the donors. In an earlier analysis of 587 of the donors, V segments were called functional above 56.7% productive rearrangements and were called segregating when the between-donor standard deviation exceeded 5%. A statistical classification framework was built to diagnose cytomegalovirus status from the catalog of TCR beta chain sequences. In a later analysis, V and J genes were assigned by comparing TCR nucleotide sequences against IMGT/GENE-DB human TR gene sequences. The TCRdist pipeline was used in a later analysis to assign CDR3 sequences and most-parsimonious VDJ recombination scenarios. In a later analysis, each TCR beta chain was defined by its CDR3 amino acid sequence together with its V-gene family, and reads lacking a unique V-gene family were excluded. In a later analysis, fewer than 600 highly shared, low-generation-probability nucleotide sequences were removed to address suspected cross-contamination and a sequencing artifact. For each public chain, a later analysis derived a clonal expansion index from normalized ranks of inferred template counts within each repertoire. A later analysis computed generation probabilities with a VDJ recombination model fitted to out-of-frame rearrangements, and checked the results against IGoR. In a later analysis, TCR-TCR, TCR-HLA and TCR-CMV co-occurrence was scored with hypergeometric tests, and a repertoire-size bias correction was applied to TCR pairs. False discovery rates were estimated in a later analysis by permuting HLA or CMV assignments 20 times. A later analysis grouped co-occurring TCRs with DBSCAN, adding TCRdist sequence similarity when clustering within HLA-allele-positive subsets. Co-occurrence clustering excluded repertoires with fewer than 30,000 or more than 120,000 public chains, plus five with anomalous nucleotide sharing. Drawn from immuneACCESS, this table holds only the in-frame rearrangements with V and J called that TCRdb kept. Clones are partly lost; checked studies trace under half to an unresolved V gene and leave the rest unexplained. The V and J calls and clone size were taken over from that table, and D and trimming were inferred from the DNA. Across this sample there are around 160,000 clones, with 75% to 90% seen only once. The top ten hold around 4.1% of the sample.

The receptor chain draws on TRBV7-6 and TRBJ2-7; a weak D assignment points to TRBD2 (6 bases agree). Material: PBMCs. This TCR was recovered from a man aged 45 to 65 in good health and CMV-seropositive. The CDR3 here reads CASTLRRVSYEQYF. The nucleotide sequence reads TGTGCCAGCACTCTACGGAGGGTTTCCTACGAGCAGTACTTC.